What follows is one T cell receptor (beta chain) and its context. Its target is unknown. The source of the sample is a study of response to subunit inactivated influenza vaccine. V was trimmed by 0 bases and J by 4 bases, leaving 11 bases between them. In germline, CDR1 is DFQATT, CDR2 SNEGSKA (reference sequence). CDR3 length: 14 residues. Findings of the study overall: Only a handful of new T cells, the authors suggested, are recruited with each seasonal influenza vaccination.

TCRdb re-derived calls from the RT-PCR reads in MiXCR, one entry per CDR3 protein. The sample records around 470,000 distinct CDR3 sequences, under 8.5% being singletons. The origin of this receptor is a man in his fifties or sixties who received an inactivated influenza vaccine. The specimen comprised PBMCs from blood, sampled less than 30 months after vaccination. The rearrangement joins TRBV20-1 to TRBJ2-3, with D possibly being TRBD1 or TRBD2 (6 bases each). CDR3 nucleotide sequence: TGCAGTGCTAGAGACAGGGGAGGCCCAGATACGCAGTATTTT. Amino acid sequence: CSARDRGGPDTQYF.